This T cell receptor beta chain derives from a study of tumor-infiltrating lymphocytes in primary liver carcinoma. Study summary: Measuring roughly 4.2 to 11 cm across, the tumors were staged as T1-T3 N0M0. Productive TCRbeta read yields ran from roughly 3.6 to 7.1 million per sample and were similar between tissues. Overall study findings and caveats: Only about 7.5-24% of top clones were detected in all five tumor regions.

From 500 ng of total RNA, TCR beta-specific cDNA was reverse-transcribed using a constant-region primer. Three rounds of nested multiplex PCR with slightly modified ARM-PCR produced TCR beta libraries. The first two PCR rounds, around 10 cycles each, used TRBV1-TRBV30 forward primers and a C-beta reverse primer. In TCRdb, the multiplex PCR reads were re-called with MiXCR into one record per CDR3 protein. The table shows tens of thousands of distinct CDR3 sequences, with almost 80% occurring only once. Germline assignment: CDR1 ENHRY and CDR2 SYGVKD. This CDR3 has 15 amino acids. V lost 3 bases, J lost 6 bases, and 17 bases lay in between. Co-extraction yielded RNA and DNA from 20-30 mg of unsorted bulk tissue. A word on this clonotype: What it recognizes is unknown.

Sequenced: liver tumor tissue from sampling region 1. Subset defined: tumor region T1, superior pole. The chain uses TRBV10-3 and TRBJ2-5, with D possibly being TRBD2 (5 bases). This TCR was sampled from a woman between 25 and 40 years old with primary liver carcinoma and hepatitis B virus infection. CDR3 loop: CAISESATRQQTQYF. The CDR3 DNA reads as TGTGCCATCAGTGAATCGGCTACTAGACAACAGACCCAGTACTTC.